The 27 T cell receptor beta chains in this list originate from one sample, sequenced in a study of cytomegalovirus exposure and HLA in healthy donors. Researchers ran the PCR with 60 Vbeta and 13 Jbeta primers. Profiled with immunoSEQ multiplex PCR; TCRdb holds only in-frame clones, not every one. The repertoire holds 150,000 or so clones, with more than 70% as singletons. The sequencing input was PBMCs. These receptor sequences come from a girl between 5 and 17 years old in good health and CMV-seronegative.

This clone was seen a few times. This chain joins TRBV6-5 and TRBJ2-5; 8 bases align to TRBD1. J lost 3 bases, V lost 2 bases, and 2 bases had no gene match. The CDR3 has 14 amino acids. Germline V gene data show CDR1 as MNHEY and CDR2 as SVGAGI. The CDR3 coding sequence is TGTGCCAGCAGTTACGGGGACAGGAAAGAGACCCAGTACTTC. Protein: CASSYGDRKETQYF.

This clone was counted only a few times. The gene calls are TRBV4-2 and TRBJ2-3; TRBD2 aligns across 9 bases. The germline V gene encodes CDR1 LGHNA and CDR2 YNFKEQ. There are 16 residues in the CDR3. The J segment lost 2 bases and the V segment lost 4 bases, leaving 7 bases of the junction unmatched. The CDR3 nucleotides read TGTGCCAGCAGCCTGTTTAGCGGGGGTTTCACAGATACGCAGTATTTT. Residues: CASSLFSGGFTDTQYF.

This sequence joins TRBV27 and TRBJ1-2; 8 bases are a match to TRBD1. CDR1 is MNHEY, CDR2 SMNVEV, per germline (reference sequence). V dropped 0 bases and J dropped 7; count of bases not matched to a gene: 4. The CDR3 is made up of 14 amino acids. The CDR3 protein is CASSLSWTGSGYTF. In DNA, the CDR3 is TGTGCCAGCAGTTTATCCTGGACAGGGAGTGGCTACACCTTC.

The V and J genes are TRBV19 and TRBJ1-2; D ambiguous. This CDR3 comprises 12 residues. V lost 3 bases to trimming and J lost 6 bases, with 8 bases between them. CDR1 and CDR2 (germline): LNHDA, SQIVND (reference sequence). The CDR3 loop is CASSIDDNGYTF. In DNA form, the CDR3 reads TGTGCCAGTAGTATCGACGACAATGGCTACACCTTC.

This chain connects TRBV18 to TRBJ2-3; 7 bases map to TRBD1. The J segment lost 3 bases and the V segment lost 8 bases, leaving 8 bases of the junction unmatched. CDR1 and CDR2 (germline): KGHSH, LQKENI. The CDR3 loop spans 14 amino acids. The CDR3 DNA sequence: TGTGCCAGCCGGGAACAGGGGAGTACAGATACGCAGTATTTT. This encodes CASREQGSTDTQYF. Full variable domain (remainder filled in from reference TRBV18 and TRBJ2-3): NAGVMQNPRHLVRRRGQEARLRCSPMKGHSHVYWYRQLPEEGLKFMVYLQKENIIDESGMPKERFSAEFPKEGPSILRIQQVVRGDSAAYFCASREQGSTDTQYFGPGTRLTVL.

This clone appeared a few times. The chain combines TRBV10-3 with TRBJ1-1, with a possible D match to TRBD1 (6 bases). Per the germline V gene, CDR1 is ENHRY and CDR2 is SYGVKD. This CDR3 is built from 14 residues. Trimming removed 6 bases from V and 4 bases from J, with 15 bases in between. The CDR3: CAISSPGAGTEAFF. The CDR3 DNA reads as TGTGCCATCAGCTCCCCAGGGGCGGGCACTGAAGCTTTCTTT.

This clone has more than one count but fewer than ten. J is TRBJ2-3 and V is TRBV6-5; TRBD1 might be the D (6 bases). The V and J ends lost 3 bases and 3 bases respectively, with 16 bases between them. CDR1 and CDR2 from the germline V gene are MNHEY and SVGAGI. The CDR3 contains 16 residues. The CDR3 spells CASSYRSDRSTDTQYF. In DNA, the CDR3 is TGTGCCAGCAGTTATAGGTCAGACAGGAGTACAGATACGCAGTATTTT.

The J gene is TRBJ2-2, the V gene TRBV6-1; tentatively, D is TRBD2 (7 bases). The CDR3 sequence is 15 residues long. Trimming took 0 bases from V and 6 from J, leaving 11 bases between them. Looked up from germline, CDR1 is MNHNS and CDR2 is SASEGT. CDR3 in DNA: TGTGCCAGCAGTGAAGCTGCGGGGGCGGCCGGGGAGCTGTTTTTT. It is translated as CASSEAAGAAGELFF.

Here the CDR3 reads CASRLGQGVYEQYF. DNA of the CDR3: TGTGCCAGCAGACTTGGACAGGGCGTTTACGAGCAGTACTTC. V is TRBV7-2 and J is TRBJ2-7, with TRBD1 identical over 8 bases. V lost 6 bases and J lost 4; bases outside the gene matches: 8. The length of the CDR3 is 14 residues. The germline V gene encodes CDR1 SGHTA and CDR2 FQGNSA.

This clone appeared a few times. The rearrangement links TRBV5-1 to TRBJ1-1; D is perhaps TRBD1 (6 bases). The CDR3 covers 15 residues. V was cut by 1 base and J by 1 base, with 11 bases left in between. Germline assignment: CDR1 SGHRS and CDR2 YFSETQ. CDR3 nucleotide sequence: TGCGCCAGCAGCTTGAATCCAGGGGAGAACACTGAAGCTTTCTTT. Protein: CASSLNPGENTEAFF.

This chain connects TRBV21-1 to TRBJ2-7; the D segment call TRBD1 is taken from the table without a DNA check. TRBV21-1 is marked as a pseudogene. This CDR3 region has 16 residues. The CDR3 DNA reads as TGTGCCAGCAGCAAAGGGACAGGGCTTACCCCCTACGAGCAGTACTTC. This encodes CASSKGTGLTPYEQYF.

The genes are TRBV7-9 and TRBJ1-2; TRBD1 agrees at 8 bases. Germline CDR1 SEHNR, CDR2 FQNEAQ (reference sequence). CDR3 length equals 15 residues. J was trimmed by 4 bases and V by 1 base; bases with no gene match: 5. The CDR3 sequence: CASSLGQGRSYGYTF. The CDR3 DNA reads TGTGCCAGCAGCTTAGGACAGGGGAGGAGCTATGGCTACACCTTC.

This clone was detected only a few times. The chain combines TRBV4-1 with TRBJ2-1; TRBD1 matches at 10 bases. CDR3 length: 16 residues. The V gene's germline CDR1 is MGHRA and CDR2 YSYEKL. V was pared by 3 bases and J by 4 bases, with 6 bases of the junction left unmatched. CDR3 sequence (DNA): TGCGCCAGCAGCCATATCGGGACAGGGGAATACAATGAGCAGTTCTTC. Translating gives CASSHIGTGEYNEQFF.

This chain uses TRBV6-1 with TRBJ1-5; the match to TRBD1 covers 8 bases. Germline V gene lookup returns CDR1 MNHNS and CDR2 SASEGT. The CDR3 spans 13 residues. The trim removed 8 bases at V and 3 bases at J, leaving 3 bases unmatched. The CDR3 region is CASRTGTNQPQHF. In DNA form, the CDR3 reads TGTGCCAGCCGGACAGGGACCAATCAGCCCCAGCATTTT.

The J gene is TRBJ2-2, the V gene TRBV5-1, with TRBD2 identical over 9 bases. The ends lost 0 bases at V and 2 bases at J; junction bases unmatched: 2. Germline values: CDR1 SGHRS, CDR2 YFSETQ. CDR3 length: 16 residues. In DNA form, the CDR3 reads TGCGCCAGCAGCTTGGCTCTAGCGGGAAACACCGGGGAGCTGTTTTTT. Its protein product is CASSLALAGNTGELFF.

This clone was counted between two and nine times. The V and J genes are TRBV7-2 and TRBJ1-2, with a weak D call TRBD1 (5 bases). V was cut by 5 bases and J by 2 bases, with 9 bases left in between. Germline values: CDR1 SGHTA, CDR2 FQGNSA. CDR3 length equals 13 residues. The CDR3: CASSRGSNYGYTF. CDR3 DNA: TGTGCCAGCAGCCGGGGGTCCAACTATGGCTACACCTTC.

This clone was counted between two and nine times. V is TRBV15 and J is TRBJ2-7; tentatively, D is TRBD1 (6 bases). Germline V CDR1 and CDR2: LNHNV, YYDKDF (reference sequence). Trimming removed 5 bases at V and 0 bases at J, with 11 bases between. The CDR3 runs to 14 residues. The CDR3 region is CATSDRDNSYEQYF. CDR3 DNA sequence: TGTGCCACCAGCGACCGGGACAACTCCTACGAGCAGTACTTC.

CDR3: CASSLASGGADTQYF. CDR3 bases: TGCGCCAGCAGCTTGGCGTCAGGGGGAGCAGATACGCAGTATTTT. The V call is TRBV5-1, the J call TRBJ2-3; 7 bases align to TRBD1. V was pared by 0 bases and J by 4 bases, with 5 bases of the junction left unmatched. Looked up from germline, CDR1 is SGHRS and CDR2 is YFSETQ. The CDR3 runs 15 residues.

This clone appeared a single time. CDR3 sequence: CASSLLVQGNTGELFF. CDR3 coding DNA: TGCGCCAGCAGCTTGCTTGTACAGGGGAACACCGGGGAGCTGTTTTTT. The chain recombines TRBV5-1 with TRBJ2-2; D may be TRBD1 (6 bases). Trimming shortened V by 1 base and J by 1 base, and 11 bases separated the two germline ends. Germline CDR1 reads SGHRS; CDR2 reads YFSETQ. The CDR3 is made up of 16 amino acids.

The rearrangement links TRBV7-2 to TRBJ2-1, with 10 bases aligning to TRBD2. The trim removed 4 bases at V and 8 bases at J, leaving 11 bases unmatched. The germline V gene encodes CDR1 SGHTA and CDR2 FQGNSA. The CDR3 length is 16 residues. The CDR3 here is CASSSSTSGLNYEQFF. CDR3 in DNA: TGTGCCAGCAGCTCCTCGACTAGCGGGCTCAACTATGAGCAGTTCTTC. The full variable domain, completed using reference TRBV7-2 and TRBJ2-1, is GAGVSQSPSNKVTEKGKDVELRCDPISGHTALYWYRQSLGQGLEFLIYFQGNSAPDKSGLPSDRFSAERTGGSVSTLTIQRTQQEDSAVYLCASSSSTSGLNYEQFFGPGTRLTVL.

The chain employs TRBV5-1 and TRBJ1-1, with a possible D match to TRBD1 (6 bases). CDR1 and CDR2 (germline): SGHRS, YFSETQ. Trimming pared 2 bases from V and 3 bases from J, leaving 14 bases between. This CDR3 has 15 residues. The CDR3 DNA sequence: TGCGCCAGCAGCTTACAGGGAATCCGCGACACTGAAGCTTTCTTT. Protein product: CASSLQGIRDTEAFF.

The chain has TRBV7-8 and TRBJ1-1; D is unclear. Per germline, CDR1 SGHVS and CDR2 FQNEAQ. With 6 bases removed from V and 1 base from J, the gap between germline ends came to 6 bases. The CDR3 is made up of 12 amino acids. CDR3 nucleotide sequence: TGTGCCAGCAGGTTCGGGAACACTGAAGCTTTCTTT. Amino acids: CASRFGNTEAFF.

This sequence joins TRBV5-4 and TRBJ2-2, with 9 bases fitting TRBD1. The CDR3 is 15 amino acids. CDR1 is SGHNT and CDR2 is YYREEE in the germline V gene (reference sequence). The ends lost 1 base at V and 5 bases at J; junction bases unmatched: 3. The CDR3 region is CASSLRTGETGELFF. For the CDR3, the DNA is TGTGCCAGCAGCTTGCGGACAGGGGAGACCGGGGAGCTGTTTTTT.

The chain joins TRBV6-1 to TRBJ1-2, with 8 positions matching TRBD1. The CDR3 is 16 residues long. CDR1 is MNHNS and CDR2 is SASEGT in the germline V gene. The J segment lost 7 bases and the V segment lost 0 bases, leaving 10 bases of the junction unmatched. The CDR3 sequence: CASSEAGQGSLGGYTF. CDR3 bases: TGTGCCAGCAGTGAAGCCGGACAGGGCTCGTTAGGTGGCTACACCTTC.

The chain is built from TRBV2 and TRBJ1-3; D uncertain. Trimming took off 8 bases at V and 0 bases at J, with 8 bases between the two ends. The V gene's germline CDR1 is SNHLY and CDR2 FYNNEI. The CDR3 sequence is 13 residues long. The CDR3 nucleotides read TGTGCCAGCTTCCTTTCCTCTGGAAACACCATATATTTT. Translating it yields CASFLSSGNTIYF.

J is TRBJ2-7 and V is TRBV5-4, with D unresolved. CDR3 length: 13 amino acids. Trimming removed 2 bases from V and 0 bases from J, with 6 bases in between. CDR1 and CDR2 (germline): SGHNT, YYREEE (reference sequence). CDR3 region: CASSLPSSYEQYF. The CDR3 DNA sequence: TGTGCCAGCAGCTTACCGAGCTCCTACGAGCAGTACTTC.

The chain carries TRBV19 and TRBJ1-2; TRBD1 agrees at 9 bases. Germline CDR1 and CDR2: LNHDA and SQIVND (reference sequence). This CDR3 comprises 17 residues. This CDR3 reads CATGMGQGGFLPYGYTF. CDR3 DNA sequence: TGTGCGACCGGTATGGGACAGGGCGGGTTCCTACCCTATGGCTACACCTTC.